A single sample is the source of the 13 T cell receptor beta chains below, sequenced in a study of T cell responses to AZD1222 COVID-19 vaccine. Repertoires were generated with immunoSEQ multiplex PCR, while TCRdb's copy carries only in-frame clones and drops some. The sample records 120,000 to 150,000 clones, around four fifths being singletons. The material sequenced was peripheral blood, taken on day 0 of MenACWY control vaccination. The receptors here all came from an adult in good health.

The chain joins TRBV3-1 (or the pseudogene TRBV3-2) to TRBJ1-5; a weak D match, TRBD1 (5 bases). CDR1 is LGHDT and CDR2 is YNNKEL in the germline V gene (reference sequence). The CDR3 spans 15 residues. Trimming pared 3 bases from V and 2 bases from J, leaving 11 bases between. CDR3 protein: CASSQGPPGNQPQHF. The DNA for the CDR3 is TGTGCCAGCAGCCAGGGGCCGCCTGGCAATCAGCCCCAGCATTTT.

The chain combines TRBV13 with TRBJ2-1; 7 bases are shared with TRBD2. The V gene end was trimmed by 1 base and the J gene end by 9 bases; junction bases not matched to a gene: 9. CDR3 length: 15 residues. Germline V gene data show CDR1 as PRHDT and CDR2 as FYEKMQ (reference sequence). The CDR3 reads CASSLVGLVGSEQFF. The CDR3 DNA reads as TGTGCCAGCAGCTTAGTAGGACTAGTGGGTAGTGAGCAGTTCTTC.

The chain combines TRBV7-7 with TRBJ2-2, with 16 bases that match TRBD2. The CDR3 runs 17 residues. V shed 4 bases, J shed 5 bases, and the junction held 4 bases outside the gene matches. Germline CDR1 SSHAT, CDR2 FNYEAQ (reference sequence). The DNA for the CDR3 is TGTGCCAGCAGCTCGGGACTAGCGGGGGGGCCGACCGGGGAGCTGTTTTTT. This encodes CASSSGLAGGPTGELFF.

The chain is built from TRBV18 and TRBJ2-1; D gene ambiguous. Germline V gives CDR1 KGHSH, CDR2 LQKENI. Trimming shortened V by 6 bases and J by 0 bases, and 9 bases separated the two germline ends. This CDR3 region has 14 residues. The CDR3 protein is CASSSQNSYNEQFF. The CDR3 DNA sequence: TGTGCCAGCTCCAGCCAAAACTCCTACAATGAGCAGTTCTTC. Filled out from reference TRBV18 and TRBJ2-1, the complete variable domain reads NAGVMQNPRHLVRRRGQEARLRCSPMKGHSHVYWYRQLPEEGLKFMVYLQKENIIDESGMPKERFSAEFPKEGPSILRIQQVVRGDSAAYFCASSSQNSYNEQFFGPGTRLTVL.

This clone was observed once. The chain links TRBV4-2 to TRBJ1-4, with a possible D match to TRBD1 (5 bases). Trimming took off 3 bases at V and 5 bases at J, with 16 bases between the two ends. The CDR3 spans 16 residues. Per the germline V gene, CDR1 is LGHNA and CDR2 is YNFKEQ. DNA of the CDR3: TGTGCCAGCAGCCAGGAGGCGGGACTGAAAAATGAAAAACTGTTTTTT. Residues: CASSQEAGLKNEKLFF.

The chain employs TRBV27 and TRBJ2-5, with D hard to call. The V gene lost 6 bases and the J gene lost 5 bases, with 16 bases spanning the gap. Germline CDR1 is MNHEY and CDR2 is SMNVEV (reference sequence). The CDR3 runs to 14 residues. The CDR3 DNA reads TGTGCCAGCAGCCGCCAAAGGGCGCGGGAGACCCAGTACTTC. This sequence encodes CASSRQRARETQYF.

In its sample, this clone was seen a few times. V is TRBV5-6 and J is TRBJ1-2, with a tentative D call TRBD1 (5 bases). This CDR3 is 14 amino acids long. Germline V gene lookup returns CDR1 SGHDT and CDR2 YYEEEE. V lost 3 bases and J lost 8, with 17 bases in between. The CDR3 DNA is TGTGCCAGCAGCTCAACCCAGGGCATTGGGGGCTACACCTTC. Its translation is CASSSTQGIGGYTF.

The genes are TRBV5-1 and TRBJ1-4; D remains unclear. Germline CDR1 reads SGHRS; CDR2 reads YFSETQ. The CDR3 contains 14 residues. Trimming took 0 bases from V and 4 from J, leaving 7 bases between them. In DNA form, the CDR3 reads TGCGCCAGCAGCTTGGGACGGCTTAATGAAAAACTGTTTTTT. Translating it yields CASSLGRLNEKLFF.

This clone was observed once. The chain carries TRBV19 and TRBJ2-3; 8 nucleotides match TRBD1. The V gene's germline CDR1 is LNHDA and CDR2 SQIVND (reference sequence). V lost 10 bases to trimming and J lost 0 bases; unmatched junction nucleotides: 6. The CDR3 is 14 amino acids. CDR3 region: CATQTGVSTDTQYF. The CDR3 DNA reads as TGTGCCACCCAGACAGGGGTAAGCACAGATACGCAGTATTTT.

In DNA, the CDR3 is TGTGCCAGCAGTTACTCCGGGACAGTCACTGAAGCTTTCTTT. Its translation: CASSYSGTVTEAFF. The chain couples TRBV6-5 to TRBJ1-1; 7 bases align to TRBD1. The CDR3 runs 14 residues. The V segment lost 0 bases and the J segment 4 bases; nucleotides outside the gene matches: 2. Per germline, CDR1 MNHEY and CDR2 SVGAGI.

CDR3 sequence (DNA): TGTGCCACCAGCAGAGGACAGGGAGGAACCGGGGAGCTGTTTTTT. Translated, it gives CATSRGQGGTGELFF. The V call is TRBV15, the J call TRBJ2-2; D is possibly TRBD1 (7 bases). V dropped 1 base and J dropped 5 bases, with 11 bases sitting between them. The germline CDR1 and CDR2 sequences are LNHNV and YYDKDF (reference sequence). The CDR3 is 15 residues long.

The chain recombines TRBV4-1 with TRBJ2-2; a possible D gene is TRBD2 (5 bases). The length of the CDR3 is 18 residues. Between the trimmed V and J ends, which lost 0 bases and 0 bases, there was a span of 14 bases. The V gene's germline CDR1 is MGHRA and CDR2 YSYEKL. CDR3 amino acids: CASSQDLFGLANTGELFF. DNA for the CDR3: TGCGCCAGCAGCCAAGATCTTTTCGGACTGGCGAACACCGGGGAGCTGTTTTTT.

The rearrangement links TRBV19 to TRBJ1-6, with D uncertain. This CDR3 is 15 amino acids long. Germline V CDR1 and CDR2: LNHDA, SQIVND (reference sequence). V gave up 4 bases and J gave up 6 bases, with 13 bases separating them. The chain's CDR3 is CASSTSGRFNSPLHF. As DNA, the CDR3 is TGTGCCAGTAGTACGTCGGGGAGATTTAATTCACCCCTCCACTTT. The full variable domain, its missing parts supplied by reference TRBV19 and TRBJ1-6, is DGGITQSPKYLFRKEGQNVTLSCEQNLNHDAMYWYRQDPGQGLRLIYYSQIVNDFQKGDIAEGYSVSREKKESFPLTVTSAQKNPTAFYLCASSTSGRFNSPLHFGNGTRLTVT.